This TCR beta chain emerged from a study of T cell repertoires in cytomegalovirus infection. Background on the study: Recently described HLA-C-restricted plus well-studied HLA-B-restricted CMV epitopes were used. Both CMV infection and a matching HLA type were indicated by public TCR beta signatures. Study outcomes and limitations: Identification of carriers of CMV plus the relevant HLA was achieved through cumulative public TCR beta family frequency.

The CDR3 is made up of 18 amino acids. The ends were cut back, 6 bases at V and 5 bases at J, with 31 bases in the middle. Germline V gene lookup returns CDR1 DFQATT and CDR2 SNEGSKA (reference sequence). TCRdb passed the reads through MiXCR, listing each CDR3 protein once. The data contain 550,000 to 700,000 distinct CDR3 sequences, roughly 43% of them seen just once; the ten biggest clones take up 48%. As concerns this clonotype: Its antigen remains unknown.

The genes are TRBV20-1 and TRBJ2-5, with D possibly TRBD2 on 5 matching bases. The TCR sequence derives from a human donor in good health (CMV status not recorded). Some clones in this sample may be carry-over from other donors' samples. Sequences were derived from cultured PBMCs, sampled from culture after CMV antigen stimulation. The DNA of the CDR3 is TGCAGTGCCCTACACGGCGGTCCAGCGGCCTCATCCTGGGAGACCCAGTACTTC. This translates into CSALHGGPAASSWETQYF.